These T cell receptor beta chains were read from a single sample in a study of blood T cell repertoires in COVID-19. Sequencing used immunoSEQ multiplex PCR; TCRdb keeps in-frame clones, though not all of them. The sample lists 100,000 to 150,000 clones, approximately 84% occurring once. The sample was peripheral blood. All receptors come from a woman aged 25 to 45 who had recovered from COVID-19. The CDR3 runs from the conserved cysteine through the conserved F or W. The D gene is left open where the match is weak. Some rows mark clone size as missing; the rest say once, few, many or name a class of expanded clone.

CDR3: CATRTGANTEAFF
DNA: TGTGCCACCCGGACAGGCGCGAACACTGAAGCTTTCTTT
V: TRBV10-3
D: TRBD1
size: -
J: TRBJ1-1

CDR3: CASSPDSFGSYEQYF
DNA: TGTGCCAGTAGCCCCGACTCTTTCGGCTCCTACGAGCAGTACTTC
V: TRBV19
D: -
size: -
J: TRBJ2-7

CDR3: CAAGSLGDTEAFF
DNA: TGTGCCGCGGGGTCTCTGGGGGACACTGAAGCTTTCTTT
V: TRBV10-3
D: -
size: -
J: TRBJ1-1

CDR3: CASSAQGVLYEQYF
DNA: TGTGCCAGCTCCGCCCAGGGGGTTCTCTACGAGCAGTACTTC
V: TRBV2
D: TRBD1
size: -
J: TRBJ2-7

CDR3: CASSLDGTGAEQPQHF
DNA: TGCGCCAGCAGCTTGGACGGGACAGGGGCAGAACAGCCCCAGCATTTT
V: TRBV5-1
D: TRBD1
size: once
J: TRBJ1-5

CDR3: CASSYVLSPQHF
DNA: TGTGCCAGCAGTTACGTACTATCGCCCCAGCATTTT
V: TRBV2
D: -
size: -
J: TRBJ1-5

CDR3: CASSERGGVSTDTQYF
DNA: TGTGCCAGCAGTGAAAGGGGGGGAGTGAGCACAGATACGCAGTATTTT
V: TRBV6-1
D: -
size: -
J: TRBJ2-3

CDR3: CASSFLRTSGGTGELFF
DNA: TGTGCCAGCAGTTTCCTAAGGACTAGCGGGGGCACCGGGGAGCTGTTTTTT
V: TRBV6-2/TRBV6-3
D: TRBD2
size: once
J: TRBJ2-2

CDR3: CASSIQGRHGYTF
DNA: TGTGCCAGCAGCATACAGGGGAGGCACGGCTACACCTTC
V: TRBV5-4
D: TRBD1
size: -
J: TRBJ1-2

CDR3: CASSQPGLADNTGELFF
DNA: TGCGCCAGCAGCCAGCCGGGACTAGCGGATAACACCGGGGAGCTGTTTTTT
V: TRBV4-1
D: TRBD2
size: -
J: TRBJ2-2

CDR3: CASSLVGGQGLGANVLTF
DNA: TGTGCCAGCAGCTTAGTGGGTGGACAGGGTCTTGGGGCCAACGTCCTGACTTTC
V: TRBV11-2
D: TRBD1
size: -
J: TRBJ2-6

CDR3: CASRRRGKDTEAFF
DNA: TGTGCCAGCAGGCGAAGGGGGAAAGACACTGAAGCTTTCTTT
V: TRBV27
D: -
size: -
J: TRBJ1-1

CDR3: CASSLIPRALYNEQFF
DNA: TGTGCCAGCAGTTTAATTCCCAGGGCCCTCTACAATGAGCAGTTCTTC
V: TRBV27
D: -
size: -
J: TRBJ2-1

CDR3: CASSISGSDEQYF
DNA: TGTGCCAGTAGTATATCCGGGTCCGACGAGCAGTACTTC
V: TRBV19
D: -
size: -
J: TRBJ2-7

CDR3: CASSSYSGTNTDTQYF
DNA: TGTGCCAGCAGCTCCTATTCCGGGACTAACACAGATACGCAGTATTTT
V: TRBV5-6
D: TRBD2
size: -
J: TRBJ2-3

CDR3: CASSLETSGNNEQFF
DNA: TGTGCCAGCAGCTTAGAGACTAGCGGGAATAACGAGCAGTTCTTC
V: TRBV11-3
D: TRBD2
size: -
J: TRBJ2-1

CDR3: CASSARTGGGRNTEAFF
DNA: TGTGCCAGCAGCGCCAGGACAGGGGGCGGGAGAAACACTGAAGCTTTCTTT
V: TRBV9
D: TRBD1
size: -
J: TRBJ1-1

CDR3: CASSRIRDIEETQYF
DNA: TGTGCCAGCAGTCGAATCCGGGACATAGAAGAGACCCAGTACTTC
V: TRBV7-8
D: -
size: -
J: TRBJ2-5

CDR3: CASSQDSPPETGLLKTQYF
DNA: TGTGCCAGCAGCCAAGATTCCCCGCCTGAGACAGGGCTGCTGAAGACCCAGTACTTC
V: TRBV3-1/TRBV3-2
D: TRBD1
size: -
J: TRBJ2-5

CDR3: CASSRPRETQYF
DNA: TGTGCCAGCAGCCGCCCCCGGGAGACCCAGTACTTC
V: TRBV7-8
D: -
size: once
J: TRBJ2-5

CDR3: CASSQTGGGRTSGSVEQFF
DNA: TGCGCCAGCAGTCAAACGGGCGGGGGGAGGACTAGCGGGAGCGTTGAGCAGTTCTTC
V: TRBV23-1
D: TRBD2
size: -
J: TRBJ2-1

CDR3: CASSVTGGTEAFF
DNA: TGTGCCAGCAGTGTGACAGGGGGCACTGAAGCTTTCTTT
V: TRBV25-1
D: TRBD1
size: -
J: TRBJ1-1

CDR3: CASRQGGTEAFF
DNA: TGTGCCAGCAGACAGGGCGGCACTGAAGCTTTCTTT
V: TRBV27
D: -
size: -
J: TRBJ1-1

CDR3: CASSRYAGNTEAFF
DNA: TGTGCCAGCAGTCGATACGCCGGGAACACTGAAGCTTTCTTT
V: TRBV27
D: -
size: few
J: TRBJ1-1